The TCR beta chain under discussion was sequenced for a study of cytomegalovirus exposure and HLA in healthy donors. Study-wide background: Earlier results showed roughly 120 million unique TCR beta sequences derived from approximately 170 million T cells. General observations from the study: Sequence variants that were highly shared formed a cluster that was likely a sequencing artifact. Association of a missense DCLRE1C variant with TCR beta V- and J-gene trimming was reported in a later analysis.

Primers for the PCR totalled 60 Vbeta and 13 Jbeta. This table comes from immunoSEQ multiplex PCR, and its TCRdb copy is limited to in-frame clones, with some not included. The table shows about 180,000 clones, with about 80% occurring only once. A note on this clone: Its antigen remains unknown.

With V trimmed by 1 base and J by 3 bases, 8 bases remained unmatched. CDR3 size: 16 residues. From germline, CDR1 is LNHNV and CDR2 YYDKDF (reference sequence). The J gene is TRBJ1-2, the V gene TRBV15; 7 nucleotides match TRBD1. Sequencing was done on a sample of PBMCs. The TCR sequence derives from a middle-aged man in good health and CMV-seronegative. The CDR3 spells CATSRGLGGADYGYTF. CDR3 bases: TGTGCCACCAGCAGAGGATTAGGGGGCGCCGACTATGGCTACACCTTC.